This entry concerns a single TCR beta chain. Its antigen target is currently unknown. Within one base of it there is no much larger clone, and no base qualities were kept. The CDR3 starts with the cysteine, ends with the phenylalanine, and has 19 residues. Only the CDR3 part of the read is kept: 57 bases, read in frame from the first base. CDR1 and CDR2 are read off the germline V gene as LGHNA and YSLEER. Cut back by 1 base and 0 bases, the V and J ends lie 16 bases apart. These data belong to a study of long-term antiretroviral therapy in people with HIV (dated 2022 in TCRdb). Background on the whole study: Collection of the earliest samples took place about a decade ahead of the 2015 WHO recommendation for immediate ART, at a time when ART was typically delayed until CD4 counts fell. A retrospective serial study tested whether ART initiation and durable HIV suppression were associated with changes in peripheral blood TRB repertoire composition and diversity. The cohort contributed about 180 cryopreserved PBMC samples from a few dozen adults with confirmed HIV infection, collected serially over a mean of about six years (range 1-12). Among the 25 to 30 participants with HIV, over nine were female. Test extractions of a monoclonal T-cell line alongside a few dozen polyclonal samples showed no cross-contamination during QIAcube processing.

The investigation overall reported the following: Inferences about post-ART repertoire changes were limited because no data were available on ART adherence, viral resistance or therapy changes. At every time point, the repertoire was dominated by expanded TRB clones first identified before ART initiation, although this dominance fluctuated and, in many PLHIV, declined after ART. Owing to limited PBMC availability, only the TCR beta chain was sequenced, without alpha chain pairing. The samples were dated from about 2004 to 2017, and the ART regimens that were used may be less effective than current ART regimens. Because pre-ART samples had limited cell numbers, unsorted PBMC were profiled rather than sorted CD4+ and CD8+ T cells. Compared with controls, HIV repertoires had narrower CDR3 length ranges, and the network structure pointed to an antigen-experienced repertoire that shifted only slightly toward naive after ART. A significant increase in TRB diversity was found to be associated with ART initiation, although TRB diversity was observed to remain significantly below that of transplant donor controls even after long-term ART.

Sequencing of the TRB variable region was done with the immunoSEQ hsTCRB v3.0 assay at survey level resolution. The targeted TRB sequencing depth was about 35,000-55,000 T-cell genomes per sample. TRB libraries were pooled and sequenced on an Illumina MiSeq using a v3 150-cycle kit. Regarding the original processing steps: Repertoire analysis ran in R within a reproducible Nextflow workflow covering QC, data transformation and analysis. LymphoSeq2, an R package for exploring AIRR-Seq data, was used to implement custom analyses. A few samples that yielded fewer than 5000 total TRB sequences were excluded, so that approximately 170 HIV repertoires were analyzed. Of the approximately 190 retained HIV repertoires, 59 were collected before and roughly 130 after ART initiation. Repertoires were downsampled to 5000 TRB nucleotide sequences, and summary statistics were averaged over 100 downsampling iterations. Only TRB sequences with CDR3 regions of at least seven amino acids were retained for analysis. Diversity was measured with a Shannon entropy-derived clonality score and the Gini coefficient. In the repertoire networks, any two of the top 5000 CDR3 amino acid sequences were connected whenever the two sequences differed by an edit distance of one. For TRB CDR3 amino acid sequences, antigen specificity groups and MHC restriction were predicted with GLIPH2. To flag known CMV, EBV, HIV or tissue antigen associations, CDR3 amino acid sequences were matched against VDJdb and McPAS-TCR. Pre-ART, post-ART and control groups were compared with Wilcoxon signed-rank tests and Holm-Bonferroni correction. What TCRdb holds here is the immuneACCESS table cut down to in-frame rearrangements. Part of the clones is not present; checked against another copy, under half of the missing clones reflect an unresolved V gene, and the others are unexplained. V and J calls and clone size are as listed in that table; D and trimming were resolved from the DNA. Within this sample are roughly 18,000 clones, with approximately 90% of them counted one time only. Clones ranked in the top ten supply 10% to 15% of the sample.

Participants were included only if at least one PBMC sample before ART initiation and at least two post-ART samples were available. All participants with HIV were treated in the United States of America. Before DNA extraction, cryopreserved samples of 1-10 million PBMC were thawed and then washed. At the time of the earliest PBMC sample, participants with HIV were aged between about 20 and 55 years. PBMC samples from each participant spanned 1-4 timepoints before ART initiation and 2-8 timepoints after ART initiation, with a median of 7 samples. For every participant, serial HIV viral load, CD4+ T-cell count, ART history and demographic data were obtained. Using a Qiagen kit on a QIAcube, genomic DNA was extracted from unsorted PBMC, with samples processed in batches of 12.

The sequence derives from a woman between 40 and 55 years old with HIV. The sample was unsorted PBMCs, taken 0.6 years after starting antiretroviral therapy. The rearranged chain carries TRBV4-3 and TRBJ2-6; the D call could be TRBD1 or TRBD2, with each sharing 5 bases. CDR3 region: CASSQVRSGRLSGANVLTF. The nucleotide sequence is TGCGCCAGCAGCCAAGTGCGCTCGGGACGGCTCTCTGGGGCCAACGTCCTGACTTTC.